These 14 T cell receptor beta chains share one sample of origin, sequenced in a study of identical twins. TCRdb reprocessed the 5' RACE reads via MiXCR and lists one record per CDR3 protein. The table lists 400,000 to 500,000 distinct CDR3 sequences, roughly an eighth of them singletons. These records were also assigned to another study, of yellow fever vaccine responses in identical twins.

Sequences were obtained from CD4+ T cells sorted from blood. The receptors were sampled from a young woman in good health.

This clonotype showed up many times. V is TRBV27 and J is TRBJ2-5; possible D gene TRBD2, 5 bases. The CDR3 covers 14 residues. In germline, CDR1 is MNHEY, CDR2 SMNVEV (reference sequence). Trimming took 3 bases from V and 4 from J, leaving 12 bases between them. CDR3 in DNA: TGTGCCAGCAGTTTCCGAGGGTTGGGAGAGACCCAGTACTTC. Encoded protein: CASSFRGLGETQYF.

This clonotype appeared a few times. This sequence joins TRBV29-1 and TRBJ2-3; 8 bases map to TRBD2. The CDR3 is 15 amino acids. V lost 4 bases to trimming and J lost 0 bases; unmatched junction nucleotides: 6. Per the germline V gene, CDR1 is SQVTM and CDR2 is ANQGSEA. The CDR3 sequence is CSVGGLAGSTDTQYF. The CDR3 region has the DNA TGCAGCGTTGGGGGGTTAGCGGGGAGCACAGATACGCAGTATTTT.

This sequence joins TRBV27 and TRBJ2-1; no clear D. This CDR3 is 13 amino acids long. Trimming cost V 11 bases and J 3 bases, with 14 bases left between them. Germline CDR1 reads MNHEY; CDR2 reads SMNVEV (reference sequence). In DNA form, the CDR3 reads TGTGCCGGCGGCGTTTTCTTCTACAATGAGCAGTTCTTC. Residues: CAGGVFFYNEQFF.

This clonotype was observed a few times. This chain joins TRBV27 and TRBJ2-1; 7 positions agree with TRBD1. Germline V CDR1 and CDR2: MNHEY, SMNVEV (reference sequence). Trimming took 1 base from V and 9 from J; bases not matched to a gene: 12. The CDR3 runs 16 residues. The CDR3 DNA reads TGTGCCAGCAGTTTATGGCCCTCACAGGGGCGACGTGAGCAGTTCTTC. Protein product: CASSLWPSQGRREQFF.

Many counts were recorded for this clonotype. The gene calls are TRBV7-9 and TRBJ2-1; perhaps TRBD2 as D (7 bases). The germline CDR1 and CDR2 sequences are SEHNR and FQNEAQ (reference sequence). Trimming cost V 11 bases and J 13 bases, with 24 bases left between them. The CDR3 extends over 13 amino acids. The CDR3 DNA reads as TGTGCCTCAATCGGCCTGGGGGGGGCACGACAGTTCTTC. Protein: CASIGLGGARQFF.

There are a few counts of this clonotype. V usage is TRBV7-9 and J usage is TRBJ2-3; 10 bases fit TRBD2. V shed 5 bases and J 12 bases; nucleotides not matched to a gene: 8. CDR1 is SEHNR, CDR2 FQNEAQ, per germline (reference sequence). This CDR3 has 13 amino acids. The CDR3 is CASSARLAGIQYF. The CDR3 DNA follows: TGTGCCAGCAGCGCGAGACTAGCGGGTATACAGTATTTT. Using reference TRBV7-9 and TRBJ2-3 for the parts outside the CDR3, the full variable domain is DTGVSQNPRHKITKRGQNVTFRCDPISEHNRLYWYRQTLGQGPEFLTYFQNEAQLEKSRLLSDRFSAERPKGSFSTLEIQRTEQGDSAMYLCASSARLAGIQYFGPGTRLTVL.

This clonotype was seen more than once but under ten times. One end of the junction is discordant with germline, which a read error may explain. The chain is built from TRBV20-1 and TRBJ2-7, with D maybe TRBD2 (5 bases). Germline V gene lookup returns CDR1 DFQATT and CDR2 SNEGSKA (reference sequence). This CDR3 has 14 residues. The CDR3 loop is CSARGGFAVREQYF. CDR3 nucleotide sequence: TGCAGTGCAAGAGGAGGTTTTGCGGTAAGGGAGCAGTACTTC.

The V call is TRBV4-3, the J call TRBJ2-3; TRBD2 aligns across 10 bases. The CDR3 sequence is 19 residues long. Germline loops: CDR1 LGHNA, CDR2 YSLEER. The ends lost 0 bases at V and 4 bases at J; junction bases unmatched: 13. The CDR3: CASSQDYPPSGRDSDTQYF. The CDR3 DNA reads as TGCGCCAGCAGCCAAGATTACCCCCCGAGCGGGAGGGATTCAGATACGCAGTATTTT.

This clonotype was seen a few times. CDR3 DNA: TGTGCCAGCAGCCCCAGAGACGGGTCCGAGCAGTACTTC. Translated: CASSPRDGSEQYF. V usage is TRBV3-1 and J usage is TRBJ2-7; D remains unclear. V lost 4 bases, J lost 6 bases, and 13 bases lay in between. The CDR3 is 13 amino acids. Germline V gene lookup returns CDR1 LGHDT and CDR2 YNNKEL (reference sequence).

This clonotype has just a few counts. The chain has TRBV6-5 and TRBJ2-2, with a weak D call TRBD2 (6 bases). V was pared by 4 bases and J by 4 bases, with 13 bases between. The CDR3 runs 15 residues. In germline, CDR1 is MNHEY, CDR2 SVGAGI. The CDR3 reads CASSSLTRSTGELFF. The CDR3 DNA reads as TGTGCCAGCAGTTCGCTGACTAGAAGCACCGGGGAGCTGTTTTTT.

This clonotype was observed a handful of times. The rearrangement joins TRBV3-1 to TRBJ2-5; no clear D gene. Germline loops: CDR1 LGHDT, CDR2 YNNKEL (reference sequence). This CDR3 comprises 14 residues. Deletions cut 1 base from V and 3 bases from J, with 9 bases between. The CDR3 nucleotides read TGTGCCAGCAGCCAAGCCTCCTGGAAAGAGACCCAGTACTTC. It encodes CASSQASWKETQYF.

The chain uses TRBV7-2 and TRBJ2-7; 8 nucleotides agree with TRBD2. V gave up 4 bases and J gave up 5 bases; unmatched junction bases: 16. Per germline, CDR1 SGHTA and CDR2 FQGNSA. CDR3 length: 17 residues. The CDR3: CASSSQPPRLARNEQYF. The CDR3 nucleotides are TGTGCCAGCAGCTCCCAACCCCCCCGACTAGCGAGGAACGAGCAGTACTTC.

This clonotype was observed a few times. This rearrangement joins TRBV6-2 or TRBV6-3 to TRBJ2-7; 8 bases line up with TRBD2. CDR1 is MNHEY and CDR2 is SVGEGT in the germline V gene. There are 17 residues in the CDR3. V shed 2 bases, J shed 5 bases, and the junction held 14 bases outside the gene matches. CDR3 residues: CASSYTQLSGRVHEQYF. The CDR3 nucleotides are TGTGCCAGCAGTTACACCCAGCTAAGCGGGAGAGTCCACGAGCAGTACTTC.

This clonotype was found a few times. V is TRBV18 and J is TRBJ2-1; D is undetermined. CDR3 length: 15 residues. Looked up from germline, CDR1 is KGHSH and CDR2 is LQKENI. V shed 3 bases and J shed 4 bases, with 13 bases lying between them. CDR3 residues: CASSPYQTDYNEQFF. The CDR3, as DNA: TGTGCCAGCTCACCTTACCAAACTGATTACAATGAGCAGTTCTTC. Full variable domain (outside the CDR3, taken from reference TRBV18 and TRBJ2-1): NAGVMQNPRHLVRRRGQEARLRCSPMKGHSHVYWYRQLPEEGLKFMVYLQKENIIDESGMPKERFSAEFPKEGPSILRIQQVVRGDSAAYFCASSPYQTDYNEQFFGPGTRLTVL.